The 16 T cell receptor beta chains below were found in one sample sequenced in a study of response to subunit inactivated influenza vaccine. TCRdb called the RT-PCR reads again in MiXCR, with one record for every CDR3 protein. The table shows about 780,000 distinct CDR3 sequences, with about a fifth occurring only once. The sequenced sample was PBMCs from blood, obtained 5 days after vaccination. The receptor set was obtained from a man between 45 and 60 years old who received an inactivated influenza vaccine.

The rearrangement links TRBV4-2 to TRBJ2-7; 12 positions agree with TRBD2. V was clipped by 6 bases and J by 0 bases; unmatched bases: 9. CDR1 and CDR2 (germline): LGHNA, YNFKEQ. The CDR3 loop spans 17 amino acids. This CDR3 is CASSTLAGGPSSYEQYF. Written as DNA, the CDR3 is TGTGCCAGCAGTACACTAGCGGGGGGCCCTAGCTCCTACGAGCAGTACTTC.

There are a few counts of this clonotype. This chain joins TRBV29-1 and TRBJ1-1, with 8 bases aligning to TRBD1. The CDR3 sequence is 12 residues long. V lost 6 bases, J lost 1 base, and 1 base stayed unmatched. Germline assignment: CDR1 SQVTM and CDR2 ANQGSEA. CDR3 DNA sequence: TGCAGCGTACAGGGGGGGAACACTGAAGCTTTCTTT. Its protein product is CSVQGGNTEAFF. Supplemented by reference TRBV29-1 and TRBJ1-1, the full variable domain reads SAVISQKPSRDICQRGTSLTIQCQVDSQVTMMFWYRQQPGQSLTLIATANQGSEATYESGFVIDKFPISRPNLTFSTLTVSNMSPEDSSIYLCSVQGGNTEAFFGQGTRLTVV.

V gene TRBV6-5 combines with J gene TRBJ2-7; D is possibly TRBD1 (6 bases). Trimming removed 0 bases at V and 0 bases at J, with 15 bases between. The CDR3 is 17 amino acids. In germline, CDR1 is MNHEY, CDR2 SVGAGI. This CDR3 is CASSYSISGADSYEQYF. CDR3 bases: TGTGCCAGCAGTTACTCGATTTCAGGGGCCGACTCCTACGAGCAGTACTTC.

This clonotype appeared a single time. V and J are TRBV5-6 and TRBJ2-1; no clear D gene. This CDR3 comprises 15 residues. The V gene's germline CDR1 is SGHDT and CDR2 YYEEEE. Trimming took 4 bases from V and 0 from J, leaving 11 bases between them. CDR3 sequence (DNA): TGTGCCAGCAGCAGCGCCCCTAGCTCCTACAATGAGCAGTTCTTC. It translates to CASSSAPSSYNEQFF. Filled out from reference TRBV5-6 and TRBJ2-1, the complete variable domain reads DAGVTQSPTHLIKTRGQQVTLRCSPKSGHDTVSWYQQALGQGPQFIFQYYEEEERQRGNFPDRFSGHQFPNYSSELNVNALLLGDSALYLCASSSAPSSYNEQFFGPGTRLTVL.

This rearrangement joins TRBV7-6 to TRBJ2-1; maybe TRBD2 (6 bases). The V gene lost 2 bases and the J gene lost 5 bases, with 16 bases spanning the gap. Germline V CDR1 and CDR2: SGHVS, FNYEAQ. The CDR3 extends over 16 amino acids. CDR3 sequence: CASSLLSWEAHNEQFF. In DNA, the CDR3 is TGTGCCAGCAGCTTACTGTCGTGGGAGGCCCACAATGAGCAGTTCTTC.

The gene calls are TRBV5-1 and TRBJ2-2; 7 nucleotides line up with TRBD1. Germline CDR1 reads SGHRS; CDR2 reads YFSETQ. The junction had 9 bases not matched to a gene; V was cut back by 1 base and J by 3 bases. The CDR3 spans 17 residues. The CDR3 protein is CASSLPDRARDTGELFF. In DNA, the CDR3 is TGCGCCAGCAGCTTGCCCGACAGGGCCCGGGACACCGGGGAGCTGTTTTTT.

This chain links TRBV5-1 with TRBJ2-1; 7 nucleotides align to TRBD2. The V segment lost 0 bases and the J segment 5 bases; nucleotides outside the gene matches: 5. CDR3 length equals 15 residues. CDR1 is SGHRS and CDR2 is YFSETQ in the germline V gene. The CDR3 region is CASSLVQRGDNEQFF. In DNA, the CDR3 is TGCGCCAGCAGCTTGGTTCAGCGGGGCGACAATGAGCAGTTCTTC.

V and J are TRBV20-1 and TRBJ2-3; D is possibly TRBD1 or TRBD2 (5 bases each). Deletions cut 2 bases from V and 0 bases from J, with 9 bases between. The CDR3 sequence is 14 residues long. The germline V gene has CDR1 DFQATT and CDR2 SNEGSKA (reference sequence). DNA of the CDR3: TGCAGTGCTAGAAAGGGACCTAGCACAGATACGCAGTATTTT. Amino acids: CSARKGPSTDTQYF.

The gene calls are TRBV5-1 and TRBJ1-6, with 7 bases aligning to TRBD1. The germline V gene encodes CDR1 SGHRS and CDR2 YFSETQ. Germline trimming cut 1 base from V and 10 bases from J; bases unmatched to any gene: 8. This CDR3 has 15 residues. CDR3 bases: TGCGCCAGCAGCTTGAAGACAGGGAGGGGATCACCCCTCCACTTT. Translation: CASSLKTGRGSPLHF.

The chain recombines TRBV10-3 with TRBJ1-5; possibly TRBD1 for D (6 bases). This CDR3 comprises 18 residues. V dropped 10 bases and J dropped 6 bases, with 31 bases sitting between them. Germline lookup yields CDR1 ENHRY and CDR2 SYGVKD. The CDR3 coding sequence is TGTGCCACTGAGGCCACCGGCGCGGGGACATGGGAGGTTCAGCCCCAGCATTTT. Protein product: CATEATGAGTWEVQPQHF.

There are a few counts of this clonotype. The chain links TRBV28 to TRBJ2-2, with no clear D. The CDR3 is made up of 16 amino acids. CDR1 and CDR2 (germline): MDHEN, SYDVKM. Trimming took off 5 bases at V and 6 bases at J, with 19 bases between the two ends. CDR3: CASSPPPGSASGELFF. In nucleotides, the CDR3 is TGTGCCAGCAGTCCCCCTCCGGGCAGTGCGTCCGGGGAGCTGTTTTTT.

The chain carries TRBV7-9 and TRBJ2-4, with 7 bases identical to TRBD1. CDR1 is SEHNR and CDR2 is FQNEAQ in the germline V gene (reference sequence). V shed 1 base, J shed 6 bases, and the junction held 9 bases outside the gene matches. This CDR3 region has 16 residues. As DNA, the CDR3 is TGTGCCAGCAGCTTAGGTACCGGGACAGCGCTAAACATTCAGTACTTC. It specifies CASSLGTGTALNIQYF.

CDR3 sequence reads: CASSLGQGAQTQYF. DNA of the CDR3: TGTGCCAGCAGCTTAGGGCAGGGTGCACAGACCCAGTACTTC. The chain couples TRBV7-6 to TRBJ2-5, with D maybe TRBD1 (5 bases). There are 14 residues in the CDR3. Trimming cost V 1 base and J 6 bases, with 12 bases left between them. CDR1 is SGHVS and CDR2 is FNYEAQ in the germline V gene. Together with reference TRBV7-6 and TRBJ2-5, the CDR3 gives the full variable domain: GAGVSQSPRYKVTKRGQDVALRCDPISGHVSLYWYRQALGQGPEFLTYFNYEAQQDKSGLPNDRFSAERPEGSISTLTIQRTEQRDSAMYRCASSLGQGAQTQYFGPGTRLLVL.

This clonotype came up a few times. The chain has TRBV6-1 and TRBJ1-5; 8 nucleotides line up with TRBD1. This CDR3 contains 17 residues. Germline lookup yields CDR1 MNHNS and CDR2 SASEGT. The J segment lost 2 bases and the V segment lost 7 bases, leaving 13 bases of the junction unmatched. Here the CDR3 DNA reads TGTGCCAGCACCCCAGGGTCCGGGACAGGAGGCAATCAGCCCCAGCATTTT. Its protein product is CASTPGSGTGGNQPQHF.

In this sample, this clonotype turned up many times. The chain is built from TRBV13 and TRBJ2-6; D gene ambiguous. The CDR3 sequence is 14 residues long. V was shortened by 6 bases and J by 0 bases, with 6 bases between the two germline ends. The germline gives CDR1 PRHDT, CDR2 FYEKMQ (reference sequence). The CDR3 sequence is CASSTGSGANVLTF. CDR3 nucleotides: TGTGCCAGCAGTACGGGCTCTGGGGCCAACGTCCTGACTTTC.

The rearrangement links TRBV20-1 to TRBJ2-1; 8 positions agree with TRBD1. Germline V gene sequence: CDR1 DFQATT, CDR2 SNEGSKA (reference sequence). CDR3 length equals 15 residues. Losses at the gene ends were 3 bases for V and 5 bases for J; bases not matched to a gene: 9. This chain's CDR3 is CSASPLQGAHNEQFF. The CDR3 DNA reads as TGCAGTGCTAGCCCCCTCCAGGGGGCCCACAATGAGCAGTTCTTC.